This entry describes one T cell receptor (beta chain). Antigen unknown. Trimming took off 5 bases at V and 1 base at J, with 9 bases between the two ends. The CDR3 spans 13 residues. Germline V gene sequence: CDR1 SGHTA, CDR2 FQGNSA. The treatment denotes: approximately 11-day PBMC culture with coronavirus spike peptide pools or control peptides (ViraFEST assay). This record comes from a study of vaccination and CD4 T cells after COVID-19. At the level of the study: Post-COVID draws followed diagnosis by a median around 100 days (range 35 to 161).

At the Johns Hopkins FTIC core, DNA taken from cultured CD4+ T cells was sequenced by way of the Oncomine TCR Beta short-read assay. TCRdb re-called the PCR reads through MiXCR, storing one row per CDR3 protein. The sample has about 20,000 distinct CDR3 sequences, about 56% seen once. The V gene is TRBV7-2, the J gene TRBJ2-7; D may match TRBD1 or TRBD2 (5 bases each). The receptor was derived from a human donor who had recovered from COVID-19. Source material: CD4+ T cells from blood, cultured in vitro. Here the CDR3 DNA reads TGTGCCAGCAGCGGGACGGTTTCCTACGAGCAGTACTTC. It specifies CASSGTVSYEQYF.